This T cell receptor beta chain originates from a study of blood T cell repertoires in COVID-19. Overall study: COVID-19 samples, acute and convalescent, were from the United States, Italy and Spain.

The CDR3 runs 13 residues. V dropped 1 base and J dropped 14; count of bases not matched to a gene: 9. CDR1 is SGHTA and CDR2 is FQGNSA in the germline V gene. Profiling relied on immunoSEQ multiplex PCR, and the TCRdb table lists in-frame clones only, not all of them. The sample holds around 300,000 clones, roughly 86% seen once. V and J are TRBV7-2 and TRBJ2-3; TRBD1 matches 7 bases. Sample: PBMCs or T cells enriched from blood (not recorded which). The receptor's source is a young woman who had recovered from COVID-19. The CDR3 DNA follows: TGTGCCAGCAGCTTAGTCGGGGACAGAAAAAGGTATTTT. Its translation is CASSLVGDRKRYF.